This T cell receptor beta chain derives from a study of blood T cell repertoires in COVID-19. Study at large: Both acute and convalescent COVID-19 samples were obtained from the United States, Italy and Spain. The cDNA or gDNA used as material had been derived from T cells, B-cell-depleted T cells, or PBMCs.

The germline V gene encodes CDR1 DFQATT and CDR2 SNEGSKA (reference sequence). With 3 bases removed from V and 0 bases from J, the gap between germline ends came to 13 bases. The CDR3 has 15 residues. Per the original methods: Cell counts per sample came from amplifying reference gene primers. Profiled with immunoSEQ multiplex PCR; TCRdb holds only in-frame clones, not every one. The DNA was the basis for D and trimming; V, J and clone size are from that table. The top ten hold less than 20% of the sample, which has just over 95,000 clones, 85% to 90% seen once. The rearrangement joins TRBV20-1 to TRBJ2-3; D may be TRBD2 (6 bases). The clonotype was recovered from a human donor in a cohort sampled during active COVID-19. Sequencing input: peripheral blood. CDR3 protein: CSASVGGASTDTQYF. In DNA, the CDR3 is TGCAGTGCTAGTGTGGGAGGTGCTAGCACAGATACGCAGTATTTT.